A single sample is the source of the 4 T cell receptor beta chains below, sequenced in a study of early T cells in non-severe SARS-CoV-2 infection. Using its own MiXCR run on the 5' RACE reads, TCRdb lists one record per CDR3 protein. The sample includes approximately 97,000 distinct CDR3 sequences, approximately 9.9% seen only once; the top ten take roughly 4.5%. Here the sequenced sample was whole blood, taken at baseline. These TCRs come from an adult who was a healthcare worker with PCR-confirmed SARS-CoV-2 infection or an uninfected control (not recorded which).

This clonotype has a count of ten or more. The chain is built from TRBV19 and TRBJ2-1; 8 bases map to TRBD2. Germline CDR1 and CDR2: LNHDA and SQIVND (reference sequence). V lost 3 bases, J lost 0 bases, and 7 bases stayed unmatched. This CDR3 contains 17 residues. CDR3 nucleotide sequence: TGTGCCAGTAGTATCGGTATAGCGGGAAACTCCTACAATGAGCAGTTCTTC. The encoded protein is CASSIGIAGNSYNEQFF.

A few counts support this clonotype. This chain joins TRBV20-1 and TRBJ1-6, with D unclear. The length of the CDR3 is 18 residues. Germline V gene data show CDR1 as DFQATT and CDR2 as SNEGSKA (reference sequence). Trimming shortened V by 3 bases and J by 3 bases, and 21 bases separated the two germline ends. The CDR3 DNA is TGCAGTGCTAGGGAACCCTCGGGCCGGGGTGGCTATAATTCACCCCTCCACTTT. This encodes CSAREPSGRGGYNSPLHF.

This clonotype was picked up many times. This chain links TRBV6-5 with TRBJ2-5, with 8 bases lining up with TRBD1. The J segment lost 6 bases and the V segment lost 6 bases, leaving 12 bases of the junction unmatched. From germline, CDR1 is MNHEY and CDR2 SVGAGI. The CDR3 is 15 amino acids. The CDR3 protein is CASSPPAGGAKTQYF. The CDR3 DNA reads TGTGCCAGCAGCCCCCCGGCAGGGGGCGCGAAGACCCAGTACTTC.

This clonotype turned up a few times. This chain connects TRBV7-9 to TRBJ1-1; D unresolved. The CDR3 loop spans 13 amino acids. Germline CDR1 SEHNR, CDR2 FQNEAQ (reference sequence). V gave up 7 bases and J gave up 1 base, with 10 bases separating them. In nucleotides, the CDR3 is TGTGCCAGCACCCATTGGGGGAACACTGAAGCTTTCTTT. It yields the protein CASTHWGNTEAFF.